This TCR beta chain was found in a study of T cell responses to AZD1222 COVID-19 vaccine. Sequencing was performed with immunoSEQ multiplex PCR; in TCRdb, only in-frame clones are kept and a portion is missing. The table lists some 170,000 clones, 85% to 90% of them singletons. A remark on this clone: Its target is not known.

Points from the study as a whole: Recipients of AZD1222 seropositive at baseline numbered only five or six. Two AZD1222 doses significantly raised spike-specific TCR breadth and depth over controls. Repertoires were obtained only post-peak T cell response.

V was trimmed by 5 bases and J by 3 bases, leaving 11 bases between them. Germline V lookup: CDR1 MDHEN, CDR2 SYDVKM. The CDR3 has 14 residues. This sample comprised peripheral blood, obtained on day 0 of AZD1222 vaccination. The gene calls are TRBV28 and TRBJ1-3; D unclear. The receptor was isolated from an adult in good health. This CDR3 reads CASSLGRGGNTIYF. CDR3 DNA sequence: TGTGCCAGCAGTCTCGGTCGTGGTGGAAACACCATATATTTT.